These 9 T cell receptor beta chains originate from one sample sequenced in a study of beta chain features in type 1 diabetes. cDNA synthesis used the whole RNA isolate, giving expressed TCRB sequences. The assay was immunoSEQ multiplex PCR, and TCRdb's table has in-frame clones only and misses some. Of 300,000 to 450,000 clones listed, roughly 12% are singletons. The sequencing sample was made of naive CD4+ T cells from blood. The receptors shown here come from a young man in good health.

This clone has just a few counts. The DNA of the CDR3 is TGTGCCAGCAGTTCCCCCCCCGGGAGGCCCAGCACAGATACGCAGTATTTT. Translation: CASSSPPGRPSTDTQYF. The J gene is TRBJ2-3, the V gene TRBV28, with 7 bases aligning to TRBD2. Germline CDR1 reads MDHEN; CDR2 reads SYDVKM. There are 17 residues in the CDR3. Trimming took 4 bases from V and 0 from J; bases not matched to a gene: 10.

This chain connects TRBV5-6 to TRBJ2-7; 8 positions agree with TRBD2. The CDR3 spans 13 residues. The germline V gene has CDR1 SGHDT and CDR2 YYEEEE. Unmatched junction bases numbered 7, after V lost 4 bases and J lost 7 bases. The CDR3 is CASSPGTRREQYF. In DNA form, the CDR3 reads TGTGCCAGCAGCCCGGGGACTAGGCGGGAGCAGTACTTC. Variable domain in full (rest from reference TRBV5-6 and TRBJ2-7): DAGVTQSPTHLIKTRGQQVTLRCSPKSGHDTVSWYQQALGQGPQFIFQYYEEEERQRGNFPDRFSGHQFPNYSSELNVNALLLGDSALYLCASSPGTRREQYFGPGTRLTVT.

The V gene is TRBV7-2, the J gene TRBJ1-2, with D possibly being TRBD1 (6 bases). The CDR3 has 15 amino acids. Trimming left V 1 base short and J 3 bases short, with 12 bases between. The germline gives CDR1 SGHTA, CDR2 FQGNSA. CDR3 in DNA: TGTGCCAGCAGCTTAGAGATCAGGGGTGACTATGGCTACACCTTC. Translation: CASSLEIRGDYGYTF.

The chain combines TRBV7-2 with TRBJ1-5; TRBD1 matches at 9 bases. This CDR3 has 16 amino acids. CDR1 and CDR2 (germline): SGHTA, FQGNSA. J gave up 4 bases and V 4 bases, and 8 bases lay outside the gene matches. Written as DNA, the CDR3 is TGTGCCAGCAGCTCGCCACCCGGGACAGGGAATCAGCCCCAGCATTTT. Its translation is CASSSPPGTGNQPQHF.

This chain connects TRBV7-9 to TRBJ2-7; 10 bases agree with TRBD1. V gave up 2 bases and J gave up 4 bases; unmatched junction bases: 2. Per germline, CDR1 SEHNR and CDR2 FQNEAQ (reference sequence). CDR3 length: 14 residues. For the CDR3, the DNA is TGTGCCAGCAGCTTAAGGGGACAGGGGTACGAGCAGTACTTC. Translated, it gives CASSLRGQGYEQYF.

This clone was counted between two and nine times. The CDR3 nucleotides are TGCGCCAGCCGACTAGCGGAGCCCTCCTACGAGCAGTACTTC. Translating gives CASRLAEPSYEQYF. The gene calls are TRBV5-1 and TRBJ2-7, with 9 bases lining up with TRBD2. Germline CDR1 reads SGHRS; CDR2 reads YFSETQ. V was pared by 7 bases and J by 0 bases, with 5 bases of the junction left unmatched. The CDR3 is 14 amino acids.

This clone turned up a few times. The missing conserved phenylalanine or tryptophan at the end of this CDR3 makes a read error likely. The DNA is omitted, as the CDR3 cannot be located on it reliably, and the CDR3 follows TCRdb's listing. The gene calls are TRBV28 and TRBJ2-3; TRBD2, the table's D call, lacks a check against the DNA. A total of 9 residues make up the CDR3, ends included. The germline gives CDR1 MDHEN, CDR2 SYDVKM. The CDR3 is CASSFRGAP.

The J gene is TRBJ2-2, the V gene TRBV5-1; a weak D match, TRBD1 (5 bases). V was cut by 4 bases and J by 3 bases, with 13 bases left in between. The CDR3 spans 15 residues. Germline V gives CDR1 SGHRS, CDR2 YFSETQ. In DNA form, the CDR3 reads TGCGCCAGCAGCCCCTGGACACCATACACCGGGGAGCTGTTTTTT. Its protein product is CASSPWTPYTGELFF.

This clone occurred many times. The chain couples TRBV29-1 to TRBJ2-3; TRBD1 is a possible D gene (5 bases). Per germline, CDR1 SQVTM and CDR2 ANQGSEA. The V end was cut by 6 bases, the J end by 1 base, with 11 bases between. CDR3 length equals 13 residues. The CDR3 DNA follows: TGCAGCGTAACTGAGACAGGCACAGATACGCAGTATTTT. It is translated as CSVTETGTDTQYF.